The rows below give T cell receptor beta chains drawn from one sample of a study of technical replicates of blood from a handful of donors. Sequencing used immunoSEQ multiplex PCR; TCRdb keeps in-frame clones, though not all of them. This table has about 73,000 clones, 90% appearing once. The sequencing sample was made of PBMCs. The receptors were sampled from a human donor in good health. Some clones in this sample may be carry-over from other donors' samples. The CDR3 runs from the conserved cysteine through the conserved F or W. The order of the fields is clone size, D gene, J gene, V gene, CDR3 protein, CDR3 DNA. D genes are given only for firm matches. Size is stated for part of the rows, as once, few or many counts, or as a class when the clone is expanded.

NA | TRBD2 | TRBJ2-7 | TRBV30 | CAWVGEGSHEQYF | TGTGCCTGGGTGGGGGAGGGCAGCCACGAGCAGTACTTC
NA | NA | TRBJ1-6 | TRBV28 | CASSSLRGNRNSPLHF | TGTGCCAGCAGTTCCCTTCGGGGGAATCGGAATTCACCCCTCCACTTT
NA | NA | TRBJ2-7 | TRBV11-2 | CASSFYSGSYEQYF | TGTGCCAGCAGCTTCTACAGCGGCTCCTACGAGCAGTACTTC
NA | NA | TRBJ2-1 | TRBV5-1 | CASSLPSGSNEQFF | TGCGCCAGCAGCTTGCCGTCAGGTAGCAATGAGCAGTTCTTC
NA | NA | TRBJ1-1 | TRBV10-3 | CAISVRTDNTEAFF | TGTGCCATCAGTGTTAGGACAGACAACACTGAAGCTTTCTTT
NA | TRBD1 | TRBJ2-5 | TRBV30 | CAWDRDRGVETQYF | TGTGCCTGGGACCGGGACAGGGGTGTTGAGACCCAGTACTTC
NA | TRBD1 | TRBJ1-6 | TRBV7-8 | CASSFDRGANSPLHF | TGTGCCAGCAGCTTCGACAGGGGCGCTAATTCACCCCTCCACTTT
NA | TRBD2 | TRBJ2-7 | TRBV19 | CASSMGGNEQYF | TGTGCCAGTAGTATGGGAGGGAATGAGCAGTACTTC
NA | TRBD2 | TRBJ2-1 | TRBV5-1 | CATSLNSGTYNEQFF | TGCGCCACCTCTCTCAATAGCGGGACCTACAATGAGCAGTTCTTC
NA | NA | TRBJ2-1 | TRBV25-1 | CASSEPRRVAYNEQFF | TGTGCCAGCAGTGAACCGCGGAGGGTAGCGTACAATGAGCAGTTCTTC
few | TRBD1 | TRBJ1-1 | TRBV7-9 | CASSTTGTLTEAFF | TGTGCCAGCAGCACGACAGGGACTTTGACTGAAGCTTTCTTT
NA | NA | TRBJ2-1 | TRBV10-3 | CAIRSDPGEQFF | TGTGCCATCAGGAGCGATCCCGGAGAGCAGTTCTTC
NA | TRBD1 | TRBJ2-5 | TRBV6-5 | CASRPNRGRETQYF | TGTGCCAGCAGACCCAACAGGGGGCGTGAGACCCAGTACTTC
once | NA | TRBJ1-1 | TRBV29-1 | CSVEGQEDTEAFF | TGCAGCGTTGAAGGACAGGAGGACACTGAAGCTTTCTTT
NA | NA | TRBJ1-2 | TRBV4-1 | CASSHPVAGAYGYTF | TGCGCCAGCAGCCACCCCGTGGCTGGGGCCTATGGCTACACCTTC
NA | TRBD1 | TRBJ1-4 | TRBV29-1 | CSVKGGADTNEKLFF | TGCAGCGTTAAAGGGGGCGCGGATACTAATGAAAAACTGTTTTTT
NA | NA | TRBJ1-2 | TRBV30 | CAWARAEGYTF | TGTGCCTGGGCGAGGGCAGAAGGCTACACCTTC
NA | NA | TRBJ1-2 | TRBV29-1 | CSPYGACGYTF | TGCAGCCCCTATGGGGCGTGTGGCTACACCTTC
NA | NA | TRBJ2-7 | TRBV19 | CASSIQISTYEQYF | TGTGCCAGTAGTATACAGATTTCGACCTACGAGCAGTACTTC
NA | TRBD1 | TRBJ2-5 | TRBV7-3 | CASSLDRGYQETQYF | TGTGCCAGCAGCTTAGACAGGGGGTACCAAGAGACCCAGTACTTC
NA | NA | TRBJ2-7 | TRBV4-3 | CASSQDRAGGPYEQYF | TGCGCCAGCAGCCAAGATAGGGCAGGGGGGCCCTACGAGCAGTACTTC
once | NA | TRBJ2-1 | TRBV6-5 | CASSSNSGGRGNEQFF | TGTGCCAGCAGTTCGAACTCGGGGGGCAGGGGCAATGAGCAGTTCTTC
once | NA | TRBJ2-7 | TRBV19 | CASEVPVLGTKTYEQYF | TGTGCCAGCGAAGTCCCGGTCTTGGGGACAAAAACCTACGAGCAGTACTTC
NA | TRBD2 | TRBJ2-1 | TRBV7-9 | CASSVTSGGLNEQFF | TGTGCCAGCAGCGTCACTAGCGGGGGCCTCAATGAGCAGTTCTTC
NA | NA | TRBJ2-7 | TRBV6-1 | CASRNYEQYF | TGTGCCAGTCGTAATTACGAGCAGTACTTC
NA | TRBD1 | TRBJ1-4 | TRBV2 | CASSTGTGSTNEKLFF | TGTGCCAGCAGTACCGGGACAGGCTCAACTAATGAAAAACTGTTTTTT
NA | TRBD2 | TRBJ2-3 | TRBV7-3 | CASSLMTSGRGDTQYF | TGTGCCAGCAGCTTAATGACTAGCGGGAGAGGCGATACGCAGTATTTT
NA | TRBD2 | TRBJ2-7 | TRBV5-1 | CASSFSGGEYEQYF | TGCGCCAGCAGCTTTAGCGGGGGAGAATACGAGCAGTACTTC
NA | TRBD1 | TRBJ2-1 | TRBV5-4 | CASSSARDRANEQFF | TGTGCCAGCAGCTCGGCCCGTGACAGGGCGAATGAGCAGTTCTTC
NA | NA | TRBJ1-1 | TRBV5-6 | CASSGSWGGEAFF | TGTGCCAGCAGCGGCAGTTGGGGCGGTGAAGCTTTCTTT
NA | NA | TRBJ1-3 | TRBV9 | CASSVDLYSGNTIYF | TGTGCCAGCAGCGTAGATCTCTACTCTGGAAACACCATATATTTT
NA | TRBD1 | TRBJ1-2 | TRBV9 | CASSPGQGYGYTF | TGTGCCAGCAGCCCCGGACAGGGCTATGGCTACACCTTC
NA | TRBD1 | TRBJ1-2 | TRBV6-1 | CASSGLGQAVGLYGYTF | TGTGCCAGCAGTGGCCTCGGACAGGCAGTAGGCCTCTATGGCTACACCTTC
few | TRBD1 | TRBJ2-7 | TRBV30 | CAWGTGQGHEQYF | TGTGCCTGGGGTACTGGACAGGGTCACGAGCAGTACTTC